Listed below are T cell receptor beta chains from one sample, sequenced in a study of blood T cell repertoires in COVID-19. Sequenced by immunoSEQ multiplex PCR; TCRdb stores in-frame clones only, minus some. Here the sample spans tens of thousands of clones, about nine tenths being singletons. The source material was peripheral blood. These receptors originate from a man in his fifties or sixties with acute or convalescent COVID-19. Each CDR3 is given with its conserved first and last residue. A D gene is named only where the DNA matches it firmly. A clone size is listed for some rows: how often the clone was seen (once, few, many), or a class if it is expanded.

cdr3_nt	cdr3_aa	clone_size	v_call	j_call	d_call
TGTGCCAGCTCCGGGACAGGGATCTACGAGCAGTACTTC	CASSGTGIYEQYF	.	TRBV18	TRBJ2-7	TRBD1
TGTGCCAGCAGCGTAGCCCAGGTCTCCTACGAGCAGTACTTC	CASSVAQVSYEQYF	.	TRBV9	TRBJ2-7	.
TGTGCCAGCTCACCACCCGACAGGGGGGAAAGAAACACCATATATTTT	CASSPPDRGERNTIYF	few	TRBV18	TRBJ1-3	TRBD1
TGCGCCAGCAGCTTGGCTGCAGGGTCGAACACCGGGGAGCTGTTTTTT	CASSLAAGSNTGELFF	once	TRBV5-1	TRBJ2-2	.
TGCGCCAGCAGCGTGAACGGGGACAGGGGGCTCAATCAGCCCCAGCATTTT	CASSVNGDRGLNQPQHF	.	TRBV5-1	TRBJ1-5	TRBD1
TGTGCCAGCAGCTTAGGTCGGAACACCGGGGAGCTGTTTTTT	CASSLGRNTGELFF	once	TRBV7-2	TRBJ2-2	.
TGTGCCAGCAGCTCCGCGCGACTGGCCGCGGGGGAGCTGTTTTTT	CASSSARLAAGELFF	.	TRBV7-2	TRBJ2-2	.
TGTGCCAGCAGTCGACAGGGCTATGGCTACACCTTC	CASSRQGYGYTF	.	TRBV2	TRBJ1-2	TRBD1
TGTGCCAGCAGCCAGCGGGGAGGCACAGATACGCAGTATTTT	CASSQRGGTDTQYF	once	TRBV7-7	TRBJ2-3	TRBD2
TGCGCCAGCAGCTTGGCGCAGGCCTGGTTGAACACTGAAGCTTTCTTT	CASSLAQAWLNTEAFF	.	TRBV5-1	TRBJ1-1	.
TGTGCCAGCAGTTTGGGTTTCAGGGATCACGGGGAGCTGTTTTTT	CASSLGFRDHGELFF	.	TRBV27	TRBJ2-2	.
TGTGCCAGCAGGGGGACAGGGGAGGACAATCAGCCCCAGCATTTT	CASRGTGEDNQPQHF	.	TRBV9	TRBJ1-5	TRBD1
TGTGCCAGCAGCTTGACCTACACAGATACGCAGTATTTT	CASSLTYTDTQYF	.	TRBV5-4	TRBJ2-3	.
TGCGCCAGCAGCTGGACAGGGACCTTAAACATGTATACGCAGTATTTT	CASSWTGTLNMYTQYF	.	TRBV5-1	TRBJ2-3	TRBD1
TGTGCCAGCAGACAAGAGGTCGTCAATCAGCCCCAGCATTTT	CASRQEVVNQPQHF	.	TRBV28	TRBJ1-5	.
TGTGCCAGCAGCCCAGGGGGGAACACTGAAGCTTTCTTT	CASSPGGNTEAFF	.	TRBV3-1/TRBV3-2	TRBJ1-1	TRBD1
TGTGCCAGCAGTTACAACCGGGGGGACCGGTTGGGCGAGCAGTACTTC	CASSYNRGDRLGEQYF	.	TRBV6-6	TRBJ2-7	TRBD2
TGTGCCAGCAGGCGTCCGGGGGGTGAAGCTTTCTTT	CASRRPGGEAFF	.	TRBV12-3/TRBV12-4	TRBJ1-1	.
TGTGCCAGCAGCGTAGCGACACTTTCAAGAGGAAACACCATATATTTT	CASSVATLSRGNTIYF	.	TRBV9	TRBJ1-3	.
TGCGCCAGCAGCCAAGACAGGACTTTCTATGGCTACACCTTC	CASSQDRTFYGYTF	.	TRBV4-1	TRBJ1-2	.
TGCAGCGTCGACTCCCATACAGGGAATGAGCAGTTCTTC	CSVDSHTGNEQFF	.	TRBV29-1	TRBJ2-1	.
TGCAGCGTCACTCTACAGGGGGCTGGTGGCTACACCTTC	CSVTLQGAGGYTF	once	TRBV29-1	TRBJ1-2	TRBD1
TGTGCCAGCAGTTACTCCCGGTACTTGAATCAGCCCCAGCATTTT	CASSYSRYLNQPQHF	once	TRBV6-5	TRBJ1-5	.
TGTGCCAGCAGTGAACCGGCAGGGGCCCGGGATGGCTACACCTTC	CASSEPAGARDGYTF	once	TRBV6-1	TRBJ1-2	.
TGCAGCGTGGTTCCGGTCCCCTCGGCGGGCACAGATACGCAGTATTTT	CSVVPVPSAGTDTQYF	.	TRBV29-1	TRBJ2-3	.
TGCGCCAGCAGCTTGGTGGTCAGTCCGAGCGGGACTGAAGCTTTCTTT	CASSLVVSPSGTEAFF	.	TRBV5-1	TRBJ1-1	.
TGTGCCAGCAGTCCGGGACTAGCGGACGGGGAGCTGTTTTTT	CASSPGLADGELFF	.	TRBV27	TRBJ2-2	TRBD2
TGTGCCAGCAGCTTGGACAGCCCAAACTATGGCTACACCTTC	CASSLDSPNYGYTF	.	TRBV7-9	TRBJ1-2	.
TGTGCCAGCAGTTACGGGACAGGGGGTGGCTACACCTTC	CASSYGTGGGYTF	.	TRBV6-6	TRBJ1-2	TRBD1
TGTGCCAGCAATACGAGAGGGGGCGCGCGGGGCTACACCTTC	CASNTRGGARGYTF	few	TRBV2	TRBJ1-2	TRBD1
TGCGCCAGCAGCCAAGAAGACAGGGGAGGAAACACCATATATTTT	CASSQEDRGGNTIYF	.	TRBV4-1	TRBJ1-3	TRBD1
TGTGCCAGCGCAGGATTCACCGGGGAGCTGTTTTTT	CASAGFTGELFF	.	TRBV7-3	TRBJ2-2	.
TGTGCCAGCAGCCAAACAGGGTCGTCGGGTGAAGCTTTCTTT	CASSQTGSSGEAFF	.	TRBV5-4	TRBJ1-1	.
TGTGCCAGCAGATATCGGGAGGATGAAAAACTGTTTTTT	CASRYREDEKLFF	.	TRBV6-5	TRBJ1-4	.
TGTGCCAGCAGCCCCCAGGGTGCCGAGCAGTACTTC	CASSPQGAEQYF	.	TRBV12-3/TRBV12-4	TRBJ2-7	.
TGTGCCAGCAGCTTGGACGGGTATGAAAAACTGTTTTTT	CASSLDGYEKLFF	.	TRBV5-8	TRBJ1-4	.
TGTGCCAGCAGTTTTCGACAGGGTGATGAAAAACTGTTTTTT	CASSFRQGDEKLFF	once	TRBV6-5	TRBJ1-4	TRBD1
TGTGCCAGCAGTTCACACCGGACAGGGGGCAATTCACCCCTCCACTTT	CASSSHRTGGNSPLHF	once	TRBV2	TRBJ1-6	TRBD1
TGTGCCAGTAGTATAAGTGTCACTAGCGGGGGGGCCGGGGAGCTGTTTTTT	CASSISVTSGGAGELFF	.	TRBV19	TRBJ2-2	TRBD2
TGTGCCAGCAGCCAAAGCTCCGGGACAGTTGCTTATGGCTACACCTTC	CASSQSSGTVAYGYTF	.	TRBV3-1/TRBV3-2	TRBJ1-2	TRBD1
TGTGCCAGCACTTTCGGGGATTCACCCCTCCACTTT	CASTFGDSPLHF	.	TRBV6-1	TRBJ1-6	.
TGTGCCAGAAAGGGACTAGCGGACACCGGGGAGCTGTTTTTT	CARKGLADTGELFF	.	TRBV2	TRBJ2-2	TRBD2
TGTGCCAGCTCACCTACGGGGGGAACTGAAGCTTTCTTT	CASSPTGGTEAFF	.	TRBV18	TRBJ1-1	.
TGTGCCACCAGTGATTTCCCTGGACTTACGTGGCACTTTGATTATAGCAATCAGCCCCAGCATTTT	CATSDFPGLTWHFDYSNQPQHF	.	TRBV24-1	TRBJ1-5	.
TGTGCCAGCAGCCAACCAGGAGGGCAGCCCCAGCATTTT	CASSQPGGQPQHF	.	TRBV4-2	TRBJ1-5	.
TGCAGCGTCCACGCGGGGGGGGGACCTAATGAAAAACTGTTTTTT	CSVHAGGGPNEKLFF	.	TRBV29-1	TRBJ1-4	.
TGTGCCAGCAGCGGCAGCGGAAGAGCCAAAAACATTCAGTACTTC	CASSGSGRAKNIQYF	.	TRBV13	TRBJ2-4	.
TGCAGCGTCGAGCGGGGGCCGCGCACAGATACGCAGTATTTT	CSVERGPRTDTQYF	.	TRBV29-1	TRBJ2-3	TRBD2
TGTGCCAGCAGCGTAGATCCAGGGATGGGTCGGAGCGCTGAAGCTTTCTTT	CASSVDPGMGRSAEAFF	.	TRBV9	TRBJ1-1	.